This T cell receptor beta chain was sequenced in a study of shared clonotypes between healthy human individuals. General study results and limits: Between a few donors, naive CD4 clonotypes were shared at a level of about 5%.

The CDR3 loop spans 16 amino acids. Germline trimming cut 7 bases from V and 5 bases from J; bases unmatched to any gene: 11. CDR1 MNHNY and CDR2 SVGAGI come from the germline V gene (reference sequence). A word on this clone: Its antigen is as yet unknown.

Here immunoSEQ multiplex PCR was the method, and the copy in TCRdb shows in-frame clones only, minus some. The table includes about 990,000 clones, around three quarters detected once. The sequence was obtained from a young man in good health. Some clones in this sample may be carry-over from other donors' samples. What was sequenced was memory CD4+ T cells from PBMCs. The subset here: CD45RA-negative fraction. The rearrangement joins TRBV6-6 to TRBJ2-2; 9 positions match TRBD2. The CDR3 DNA is TGTGCCAGCAACCCTAAGGCGGGAGGGCGGACCGGGGAGCTGTTTTTT. It translates to CASNPKAGGRTGELFF.